The present T cell receptor (beta chain) was sequenced within a study of chemoradiotherapy in HPV16-positive cancers. Repertoires were sampled repeatedly during chemoradiotherapy. The V gene's germline CDR1 is MNHNS and CDR2 SASEGT. This CDR3 contains 15 residues. J was trimmed by 0 bases and V by 5 bases; bases with no gene match: 7. A note on this clone: What it binds is unknown.

Profiling relied on immunoSEQ multiplex PCR, and the TCRdb table lists in-frame clones only, not all of them. The sample shows fewer than 16,000 clones, approximately 84% of them seen only once. Study-level findings and limits: For HPV16-positive patients, expanding HPV-responsive T cells associated with longer recurrence-free survival.

The sample was acquired from a patient who underwent chemoradiotherapy. This TCR came from a human donor with HPV-associated anogenital cancer. The chain recombines TRBV6-1 with TRBJ2-7; 7 bases fit TRBD2. CDR3 protein: CASSPLGGDSYEQYF. CDR3 bases: TGTGCCAGCAGTCCTCTGGGGGGGGACTCCTACGAGCAGTACTTC.